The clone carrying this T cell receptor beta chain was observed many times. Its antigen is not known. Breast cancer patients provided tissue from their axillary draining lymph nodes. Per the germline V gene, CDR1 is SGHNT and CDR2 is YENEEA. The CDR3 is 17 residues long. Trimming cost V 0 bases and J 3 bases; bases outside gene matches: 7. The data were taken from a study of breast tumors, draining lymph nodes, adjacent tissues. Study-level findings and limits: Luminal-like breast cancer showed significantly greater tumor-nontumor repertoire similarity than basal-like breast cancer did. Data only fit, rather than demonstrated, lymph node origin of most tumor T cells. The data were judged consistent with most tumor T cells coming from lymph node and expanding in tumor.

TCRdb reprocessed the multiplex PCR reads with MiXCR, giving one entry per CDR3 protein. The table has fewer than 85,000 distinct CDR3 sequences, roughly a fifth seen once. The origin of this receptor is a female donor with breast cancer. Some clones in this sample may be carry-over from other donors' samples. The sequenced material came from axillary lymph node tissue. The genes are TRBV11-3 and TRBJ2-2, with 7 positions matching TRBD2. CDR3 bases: TGTGCCAGCAGCTTAGATAAGTGGCTAGCGGACACCGGGGAGCTGTTTTTT. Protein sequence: CASSLDKWLADTGELFF.